Below, 26 T cell receptor beta chains from the same sample are listed, as sequenced in a study of neurological immune-mediated disorders. TCRdb passed the 5' RACE reads through MiXCR, listing each CDR3 protein once. The table includes 50,000 to 60,000 distinct CDR3 sequences, 15% to 20% detected once. Sequenced input: PBMCs. The receptors stem from a man in his sixties in good health.

In this sample, this clonotype turned up many times. V usage is TRBV7-3 and J usage is TRBJ2-7; maybe TRBD2 (6 bases). Between the trimmed V and J ends, which lost 5 bases and 5 bases, there was a span of 13 bases. Germline V gene data show CDR1 as SGHTA and CDR2 as FQGTGA. CDR3 length: 13 amino acids. The CDR3 DNA reads as TGTGCCAGCAGCCCCGGAGGGATCAACGAGCAGTACTTC. Amino acid sequence: CASSPGGINEQYF.

There are many counts of this clonotype. The chain recombines TRBV28 with TRBJ1-1; D unresolved. The CDR3 extends over 13 amino acids. Germline CDR1 and CDR2: MDHEN and SYDVKM. V gave up 1 base and J gave up 6 bases, with 9 bases separating them. CDR3 sequence (DNA): TGTGCCAGCAGTTTATTGGGCGGTCCTGAAGCTTTCTTT. It yields the protein CASSLLGGPEAFF.

This clonotype showed up many times. The chain couples TRBV12-3 or TRBV12-4 to TRBJ2-2, with D unresolved. This CDR3 region has 13 residues. With 4 bases removed from V and 6 bases from J, the gap between germline ends came to 9 bases. CDR3 in amino acids: CASSSNGAGELFF. CDR3 sequence (DNA): TGTGCCAGCAGTTCCAACGGCGCCGGGGAGCTGTTTTTT.

This clonotype has a count of ten or more. V usage is TRBV7-3 and J usage is TRBJ2-2; 11 bases map to TRBD2. V lost 3 bases, J lost 2 bases, and 8 bases stayed unmatched. The germline gives CDR1 SGHTA, CDR2 FQGTGA. The CDR3 runs to 18 residues. CDR3 sequence: CASSLTGTSGRNTGELFF. CDR3 nucleotides: TGTGCCAGCAGCTTGACTGGGACTAGCGGACGCAACACCGGGGAGCTGTTTTTT.

This sequence joins TRBV20-1 and TRBJ2-4, with 8 positions matching TRBD1. Germline trimming cut 7 bases from V and 3 bases from J; bases unmatched to any gene: 14. Germline V gene lookup returns CDR1 DFQATT and CDR2 SNEGSKA (reference sequence). The CDR3 spans 16 residues. CDR3: CSVGMGTGLSKNIQYF. CDR3 nucleotides: TGCAGTGTGGGGATGGGGACAGGTTTAAGCAAAAACATTCAGTACTTC.

This chain uses TRBV7-8 with TRBJ2-1; D is perhaps TRBD2 (5 bases). This CDR3 spans 15 amino acids. V was pared by 5 bases and J by 2 bases, with 13 bases between. The germline V gene encodes CDR1 SGHVS and CDR2 FQNEAQ. CDR3 nucleotide sequence: TGTGCCAGCAGCGCGGGCCTGGCCGCCTACAATGAGCAGTTCTTC. The encoded protein is CASSAGLAAYNEQFF. The complete variable domain, with remaining parts taken from reference TRBV7-8 and TRBJ2-1, reads GAGVSQSPRYKVAKRGQDVALRCDPISGHVSLFWYQQALGQGPEFLTYFQNEAQLDKSGLPSDRFFAERPEGSVSTLKIQRTQQEDSAVYLCASSAGLAAYNEQFFGPGTRLTVL.

This clonotype has ten or more counts. This chain connects TRBV5-1 to TRBJ1-4; TRBD1 agrees at 9 bases. Germline CDR1 and CDR2: SGHRS and YFSETQ. The CDR3 is 14 amino acids. V trimming: 2 bases; J trimming: 7 bases; junction bases outside the gene matches: 3. The CDR3 reads CASSFGTGLEKLFF. The CDR3 region has the DNA TGCGCCAGCAGCTTCGGGACAGGGCTTGAAAAACTGTTTTTT. The full variable domain, completed using reference TRBV5-1 and TRBJ1-4, is KAGVTQTPRYLIKTRGQQVTLSCSPISGHRSVSWYQQTPGQGLQFLFEYFSETQRNKGNFPGRFSGRQFSNSRSEMNVSTLELGDSALYLCASSFGTGLEKLFFGSGTQLSVL.

This clonotype was found many times. An end of the junction differs from the germline gene, which may be a read error. This sequence joins TRBV7-2 and TRBJ2-3, with D possibly matching TRBD2 (5 bases). The V gene's germline CDR1 is SGHTA and CDR2 FQGNSA. This CDR3 spans 14 amino acids. The CDR3: CASSVALSTDTQYF. The CDR3 bases are TGTGCCAGCAGCGTAGCGCTTAGCACAGATACGCAGTATTTT.

This clonotype was found a few times. This chain uses TRBV7-9 with TRBJ2-1, with D unclear. This CDR3 has 13 amino acids. Trimming removed 5 bases from V and 8 bases from J, with 13 bases in between. CDR1 and CDR2 (germline): SEHNR, FQNEAQ (reference sequence). CDR3 protein: CASSRSLWDEQFF. In DNA form, the CDR3 reads TGTGCCAGCAGCCGAAGTCTATGGGATGAGCAGTTCTTC. Looking up the rest from reference TRBV7-9 and TRBJ2-1 gives the full variable domain: DTGVSQNPRHKITKRGQNVTFRCDPISEHNRLYWYRQTLGQGPEFLTYFQNEAQLEKSRLLSDRFSAERPKGSFSTLEIQRTEQGDSAMYLCASSRSLWDEQFFGPGTRLTVL.

This clonotype was seen many times. The chain combines TRBV20-1 with TRBJ2-7, with D tentatively TRBD2 (5 bases). Per the germline V gene, CDR1 is DFQATT and CDR2 is SNEGSKA (reference sequence). V was shortened by 5 bases and J by 0 bases, with 14 bases between the two germline ends. CDR3 length: 14 amino acids. CDR3 region: CSAYGGLNSYEQYF. For the CDR3, the DNA is TGCAGTGCTTACGGAGGCCTTAACTCCTACGAGCAGTACTTC.

Ten or more counts support this clonotype. V and J are TRBV6-2 or TRBV6-3 and TRBJ2-1, with 8 bases that match TRBD2. CDR3 length: 15 amino acids. V shed 5 bases, J shed 3 bases, and the junction held 6 bases outside the gene matches. From germline, CDR1 is MNHEY and CDR2 SVGEGT. The CDR3 DNA is TGTGCCAGCAGTGTTTTAAGCGGGAGCTACAATGAGCAGTTCTTC. It codes for CASSVLSGSYNEQFF.

This clonotype was counted ten times or more. The chain carries TRBV6-1 and TRBJ2-1; maybe TRBD2 (6 bases). From germline, CDR1 is MNHNS and CDR2 SASEGT. This CDR3 has 18 amino acids. Trimming shortened V by 11 bases and J by 4 bases, and 30 bases separated the two germline ends. CDR3 DNA sequence: TGTGCCTCGAGAGGTTTCGTAGCGGTTACTAGGGCTTACAATGAGCAGTTCTTC. Translation: CASRGFVAVTRAYNEQFF.

The table lists this clonotype with a few counts. The gene calls are TRBV7-2 and TRBJ2-1; 11 bases agree with TRBD2. This CDR3 is built from 15 residues. V was clipped by 1 base and J by 7 bases; unmatched bases: 3. Germline assignment: CDR1 SGHTA and CDR2 FQGNSA. The CDR3 DNA is TGTGCCAGCAGCTTAGGACTAGCGGGGCGGAATGAGCAGTTCTTC. It is translated as CASSLGLAGRNEQFF.

This clonotype was counted many times. J is TRBJ2-3 and V is TRBV9; D unclear. The CDR3 extends over 15 amino acids. Germline V lookup: CDR1 SGDLS, CDR2 YYNGEE. V was cut by 0 bases and J by 1 base, with 9 bases left in between. CDR3 sequence (DNA): TGTGCCAGCAGCGTAGCCTCCGGCCGCACAGATACGCAGTATTTT. This codes for CASSVASGRTDTQYF.

This clonotype came up a few times. An end of the junction does not agree with germline; a read error may underlie this. The V and J genes are TRBV7-2 and TRBJ2-1; TRBD2 aligns across 12 bases. This CDR3 is built from 15 residues. Germline V gene lookup returns CDR1 SGHTA and CDR2 FQGNSA. The CDR3 sequence is CASNPTAASGRGKLF. DNA for the CDR3: TGTGCCAGCAACCCGACTGCGGCTAGCGGGAGGGGAAAGCTCTTC.

This clonotype was found many times. The chain recombines TRBV28 with TRBJ2-7; possible D gene TRBD2, 5 bases. The CDR3 totals 16 residues. With 2 bases removed from V and 3 bases from J, the gap between germline ends came to 17 bases. Germline CDR1 and CDR2: MDHEN and SYDVKM. CDR3: CASSLESGSIFYEQYF. In nucleotides, the CDR3 is TGTGCCAGCAGTTTAGAATCGGGATCCATCTTCTACGAGCAGTACTTC.

This clonotype was counted at least ten times. The V call is TRBV5-6, the J call TRBJ2-7, with 9 positions matching TRBD1. Germline loops: CDR1 SGHDT, CDR2 YYEEEE. After removal of 4 bases from V and 2 bases from J, the junction contained 4 bases not matched to a gene. This CDR3 is built from 14 residues. The CDR3 reads CASSRGQGTYEQYF. The CDR3 region has the DNA TGTGCCAGCAGCCGGGGACAGGGAACCTACGAGCAGTACTTC.

The table lists this clonotype with many counts. The rearrangement joins TRBV20-1 to TRBJ1-2, with 8 bases fitting TRBD1. In germline, CDR1 is DFQATT, CDR2 SNEGSKA (reference sequence). This CDR3 region has 15 residues. The V and J ends lost 1 base and 2 bases, in that order; junction bases with no gene match: 6. CDR3 amino acids: CSARARQGANYGYTF. In nucleotides, the CDR3 is TGCAGTGCTAGAGCCAGGCAGGGGGCAAACTATGGCTACACCTTC.

This clonotype was found many times. The rearrangement uses TRBV28 and TRBJ2-3, with D uncertain. Germline CDR1 reads MDHEN; CDR2 reads SYDVKM. Trimming removed 6 bases from V and 4 bases from J, with 8 bases in between. The CDR3 spans 12 residues. The CDR3: CASRVAADTQYF. CDR3 in DNA: TGTGCCAGCAGGGTCGCAGCAGATACGCAGTATTTT.

This clonotype was observed at least ten times. The J gene is TRBJ2-2, the V gene TRBV10-3, with 10 positions matching TRBD1. The CDR3 is 16 amino acids. The J segment lost 1 base and the V segment lost 6 bases, leaving 5 bases of the junction unmatched. CDR1 is ENHRY, CDR2 SYGVKD, per germline. CDR3 nucleotides: TGTGCCATCAGCCCGACAGGGGGCGGGAACACCGGGGAGCTGTTTTTT. It codes for CAISPTGGGNTGELFF.

This clonotype was observed at least ten times. V gene TRBV20-1 combines with J gene TRBJ1-6, with D perhaps TRBD1 (6 bases). Germline CDR1 is DFQATT and CDR2 is SNEGSKA (reference sequence). CDR3 length equals 14 residues. V was cut by 3 bases and J by 7 bases, with 13 bases left in between. The CDR3 region is CSARGTGKNSPLHF. The CDR3 bases are TGCAGTGCTAGGGGAACAGGGAAAAATTCACCCCTCCACTTT.

This clonotype was seen ten or more times. The chain links TRBV20-1 to TRBJ2-1, with TRBD2 matching over 11 bases. V shed 2 bases, J shed 5 bases, and the junction held 8 bases outside the gene matches. This CDR3 region has 16 residues. Germline V gives CDR1 DFQATT, CDR2 SNEGSKA (reference sequence). CDR3 in DNA: TGCAGTGCTAGAACTAGCGGGAGATACCAGGACAATGAGCAGTTCTTC. This codes for CSARTSGRYQDNEQFF.

This clonotype has at least ten counts. CDR3 nucleotides: TGCAGTGCCGCCTACAGAAACACCATATATTTT. Encoded protein: CSAAYRNTIYF. This rearrangement joins TRBV20-1 to TRBJ1-3; D not certain. The CDR3 is 11 amino acids. Germline CDR1 is DFQATT and CDR2 is SNEGSKA (reference sequence). Trimming removed 6 bases from V and 5 bases from J, with 8 bases in between.

The table lists this clonotype with many counts. This sequence joins TRBV12-3 or TRBV12-4 and TRBJ2-3; weak D call: TRBD2 (6 bases). This CDR3 contains 14 residues. The V and J ends lost 4 bases and 3 bases respectively, with 11 bases between them. CDR3 sequence: CASSYGGRTDTQYF. As DNA, the CDR3 is TGTGCCAGCAGTTATGGAGGGCGAACAGATACGCAGTATTTT.

This clonotype came up many times. The rearrangement links TRBV29-1 to TRBJ1-1, with 7 nucleotides matching TRBD1. CDR3 size: 12 residues. V was clipped by 1 base and J by 11 bases; unmatched bases: 7. Germline V gene lookup returns CDR1 SQVTM and CDR2 ANQGSEA. As DNA, the CDR3 is TGCAGCGTTGAAGGACCCGACAGGGAGGCTTTCTTT. As protein: CSVEGPDREAFF.

This clonotype has ten or more counts. The V call is TRBV14, the J call TRBJ2-3, with 7 bases matching TRBD2. This CDR3 comprises 17 residues. Germline CDR1 is SGHDN and CDR2 is FVKESK. With V trimmed by 1 base and J by 7 bases, 14 bases remained unmatched. Here the CDR3 reads CASSQGGAGYPTHTQYF. Written as DNA, the CDR3 is TGTGCCAGCAGCCAAGGGGGAGCGGGATACCCAACGCATACGCAGTATTTT.